This TCR beta chain originates from a study of OX40 agonist ivuxolimab in advanced cancers. About the study: Ivuxolimab was administered intravenously to patients at 0.01 to 10 mg/kg every 2 weeks.

Autoimmune disease history or systemic immunosuppression excluded patients. V gave up 3 bases and J gave up 8 bases, with 5 bases separating them. There are 12 residues in the CDR3. Germline V gene data show CDR1 as LNHDA and CDR2 as SQIVND (reference sequence). This clone was picked up one time. Only in-frame clones appear in the TCRdb table, and some are missing; sequencing was by immunoSEQ multiplex PCR. Of 65,000 to 70,000 clones in the sample, more than 85% were seen once. The chain employs TRBV19 and TRBJ1-6; D remains unclear. Sequencing used CD4+ or CD8+ T cells sorted from blood, obtained in a trial of the OX40 agonist ivuxolimab. The sequence derives from an adult with an advanced solid tumor such as melanoma, head and neck, liver or kidney cancer. The CDR3 is CASSMVDSPLHF. CDR3 DNA: TGTGCCAGTAGTATGGTGGATTCACCCCTCCACTTT.